A selection of T cell receptor beta chains follows, all from one sample in a study of shared clonotypes between healthy human individuals. Clones were read by immunoSEQ multiplex PCR, and TCRdb kept only the in-frame ones, dropping some. The sample consists of millions of clones, about 95% of them appearing once. The specimen was naive CD4+ T cells sorted from blood. These receptors came from a man between 18 and 35 years old in good health. Both conserved end residues are part of each CDR3. The order of the fields is CDR3 DNA, CDR3 protein, CDR3 length, V gene, clone size, J gene, D gene. D genes are given only for firm matches. A clone size is listed for some rows: how often the clone was seen (once, few, many), or a class if it is expanded.

cdr3_nt: TGCGCCAGCAGCTTGGAGGGGACCTCCTACGAGCAGTACTTC
cdr3_aa: CASSLEGTSYEQYF
cdr3_length: 14
v_call: TRBV5-1
clone_size: .
j_call: TRBJ2-7
d_call: .

cdr3_nt: TGCAGTGCAGAACTTGAGACCCAGTACTTC
cdr3_aa: CSAELETQYF
cdr3_length: 10
v_call: TRBV20-1
clone_size: .
j_call: TRBJ2-5
d_call: .

cdr3_nt: TGTGCCATCAGTGAGTCCGGGGCCGCCTATAATTCACCCCTCCACTTT
cdr3_aa: CAISESGAAYNSPLHF
cdr3_length: 16
v_call: TRBV10-3
clone_size: .
j_call: TRBJ1-6
d_call: .

cdr3_nt: TGTGCCAGCAGTTTGGGTTCACTACCTAGCACAGATACGCAGTATTTT
cdr3_aa: CASSLGSLPSTDTQYF
cdr3_length: 16
v_call: TRBV28
clone_size: once
j_call: TRBJ2-3
d_call: .

cdr3_nt: TGTGCCAGCTCACCACCGCAGGGAGGGTTCCAAGAGACCCAGTACTTC
cdr3_aa: CASSPPQGGFQETQYF
cdr3_length: 16
v_call: TRBV18
clone_size: .
j_call: TRBJ2-5
d_call: TRBD2

cdr3_nt: TGTGCCAGCTCCCGGGAGAGCACAGATACGCAGTATTTT
cdr3_aa: CASSRESTDTQYF
cdr3_length: 13
v_call: TRBV18
clone_size: .
j_call: TRBJ2-3
d_call: .

cdr3_nt: TGTGCCAGCAGTACTCGGCAGGAGGATGGCTACACCTTC
cdr3_aa: CASSTRQEDGYTF
cdr3_length: 13
v_call: TRBV7-2
clone_size: .
j_call: TRBJ1-2
d_call: .

cdr3_nt: TGTGCCAGCTCAAGGGACAGGAGCGGGAGTTCTGGCTACACCTTC
cdr3_aa: CASSRDRSGSSGYTF
cdr3_length: 15
v_call: TRBV18
clone_size: once
j_call: TRBJ1-2
d_call: TRBD1

cdr3_nt: TGCGCCAGCAGGTCATGGGGTGTTAAGGTCACTGAAGCTTTCTTT
cdr3_aa: CASRSWGVKVTEAFF
cdr3_length: 15
v_call: TRBV5-1
clone_size: .
j_call: TRBJ1-1
d_call: .

cdr3_nt: TGCGCCAGCTGGGGGGCCGGGACCCGGGCGACCGGGGAGCTGTTTTTT
cdr3_aa: CASWGAGTRATGELFF
cdr3_length: 16
v_call: TRBV10-2
clone_size: .
j_call: TRBJ2-2
d_call: .

cdr3_nt: TGTGCCAGCAGTGTATCCCTCAAAGGTGTCATCCCAACCGCCGACAATGAGCAGTTCTTC
cdr3_aa: CASSVSLKGVIPTADNEQFF
cdr3_length: 20
v_call: TRBV28
clone_size: .
j_call: TRBJ2-1
d_call: .

cdr3_nt: TGTGCCAGCAGTTCAGGCGGTGTTAGTTGGTCACCCCTCCACTTT
cdr3_aa: CASSSGGVSWSPLHF
cdr3_length: 15
v_call: TRBV25-1
clone_size: .
j_call: TRBJ1-6
d_call: .

cdr3_nt: TGTGCCAGCAGCTTAAGGACGGGGGCAACTAATGAAAAACTGTTTTTT
cdr3_aa: CASSLRTGATNEKLFF
cdr3_length: 16
v_call: TRBV7-9
clone_size: .
j_call: TRBJ1-4
d_call: .

cdr3_nt: TGTGCCTGGAACCCACCGCGGGGCGGCTATGGCTACACCTTC
cdr3_aa: CAWNPPRGGYGYTF
cdr3_length: 14
v_call: TRBV30
clone_size: .
j_call: TRBJ1-2
d_call: .

cdr3_nt: TGTGCCATCACTCGGGGGACCACCGGGGAGCTGTTTTTT
cdr3_aa: CAITRGTTGELFF
cdr3_length: 13
v_call: TRBV10-3
clone_size: .
j_call: TRBJ2-2
d_call: .

cdr3_nt: TGTGCCAGCAGTTCTCTCAGGGGGCAAGAGACCCAGTACTTC
cdr3_aa: CASSSLRGQETQYF
cdr3_length: 14
v_call: TRBV28
clone_size: .
j_call: TRBJ2-5
d_call: TRBD1

cdr3_nt: TGTGCCAGCAGTTTAAAGCGACAGTCTACGTACGAGCAGTACTTC
cdr3_aa: CASSLKRQSTYEQYF
cdr3_length: 15
v_call: TRBV27
clone_size: .
j_call: TRBJ2-7
d_call: .

cdr3_nt: TGTGCCTGGAGCCTGAACTATGGCTACACCTTC
cdr3_aa: CAWSLNYGYTF
cdr3_length: 11
v_call: TRBV30
clone_size: .
j_call: TRBJ1-2
d_call: .

cdr3_nt: TGTGCCAGCAGCACGAGGACACTACAGGGGGATGGCTACACCTTC
cdr3_aa: CASSTRTLQGDGYTF
cdr3_length: 15
v_call: TRBV7-9
clone_size: .
j_call: TRBJ1-2
d_call: TRBD1

cdr3_nt: TGTGCCAGCAGCTTAGACGGGATGCATCAAGAGACCCAGTACTTC
cdr3_aa: CASSLDGMHQETQYF
cdr3_length: 15
v_call: TRBV7-9
clone_size: .
j_call: TRBJ2-5
d_call: .

cdr3_nt: TGTGCCAGTAGTATGTGGAACCAAAACTACGAGCAGTACTTC
cdr3_aa: CASSMWNQNYEQYF
cdr3_length: 14
v_call: TRBV19
clone_size: .
j_call: TRBJ2-7
d_call: .

cdr3_nt: TGTGCCAGCAGTGAAAACGATATACCGGGACAGACCTTCTTC
cdr3_aa: CASSENDIPGQTFF
cdr3_length: 14
v_call: TRBV6-1
clone_size: .
j_call: TRBJ1-2
d_call: TRBD1

cdr3_nt: TGCGCCAGCAGCCCGACTAGCGGCCTATACAATGAGCAGTTCTTC
cdr3_aa: CASSPTSGLYNEQFF
cdr3_length: 15
v_call: TRBV4-3
clone_size: .
j_call: TRBJ2-1
d_call: TRBD2

cdr3_nt: TGCGCCAGCAGCTTGGGTGGTATAACAGATACGCAGTATTTT
cdr3_aa: CASSLGGITDTQYF
cdr3_length: 14
v_call: TRBV5-1
clone_size: .
j_call: TRBJ2-3
d_call: .

cdr3_nt: TGTGCCAGCAGCTCGCCGGACAGGACAACCTACGAGCAGTACTTC
cdr3_aa: CASSSPDRTTYEQYF
cdr3_length: 15
v_call: TRBV7-2
clone_size: .
j_call: TRBJ2-7
d_call: TRBD1

cdr3_nt: TGCGCCACCTCTTCGCGGACAGGGGGCCCCGGGGAGCTGTTTTTT
cdr3_aa: CATSSRTGGPGELFF
cdr3_length: 15
v_call: TRBV5-1
clone_size: once
j_call: TRBJ2-2
d_call: TRBD1

cdr3_nt: TGCGCCAGCAGCTTGGGCGGACTACCCTACGAGCAGTACTTC
cdr3_aa: CASSLGGLPYEQYF
cdr3_length: 14
v_call: TRBV5-1
clone_size: .
j_call: TRBJ2-7
d_call: .

cdr3_nt: TGTGCCAGCAGTCAATCCGGACTAGCTTATGAGCAGTTCTTC
cdr3_aa: CASSQSGLAYEQFF
cdr3_length: 14
v_call: TRBV6-6
clone_size: .
j_call: TRBJ2-1
d_call: TRBD2

cdr3_nt: TGTGCCAGCAGTGTTTGGCGCCAAGAGACCCAGTACTTC
cdr3_aa: CASSVWRQETQYF
cdr3_length: 13
v_call: TRBV6-1
clone_size: .
j_call: TRBJ2-5
d_call: .

cdr3_nt: TGTGCCAGCAGTTACGCCGGGGACGTCAGTCAGCCCCAGCATTTT
cdr3_aa: CASSYAGDVSQPQHF
cdr3_length: 15
v_call: TRBV6-5
clone_size: once
j_call: TRBJ1-5
d_call: .

cdr3_nt: TGTGCCAGCAGCTTAATAGCGGGGGTCTACAATGAGCAGTTCTTC
cdr3_aa: CASSLIAGVYNEQFF
cdr3_length: 15
v_call: TRBV7-2
clone_size: .
j_call: TRBJ2-1
d_call: TRBD2

cdr3_nt: TGTGCCAGCAGCTTAGACTTGTTGGACAGTAATGAAAAACTGTTTTTT
cdr3_aa: CASSLDLLDSNEKLFF
cdr3_length: 16
v_call: TRBV7-2
clone_size: .
j_call: TRBJ1-4
d_call: .

cdr3_nt: TGTGCCAGCAGCTACAGGGCTAACTATGGCTACACCTTC
cdr3_aa: CASSYRANYGYTF
cdr3_length: 13
v_call: TRBV7-6
clone_size: once
j_call: TRBJ1-2
d_call: .

cdr3_nt: TGTGCCAGCATGGACAATCAGCCCCAGCATTTT
cdr3_aa: CASMDNQPQHF
cdr3_length: 11
v_call: TRBV6-1
clone_size: .
j_call: TRBJ1-5
d_call: .

cdr3_nt: TGTGCCAGCAGCTTGTCGCCAGATACCAGAGTTTACTATGGCTACACCTTC
cdr3_aa: CASSLSPDTRVYYGYTF
cdr3_length: 17
v_call: TRBV7-9
clone_size: .
j_call: TRBJ1-2
d_call: .

cdr3_nt: TGCGCCAGCAGCTTGGAAGGCGGGAGAACCTACAATGAGCAGTTCTTC
cdr3_aa: CASSLEGGRTYNEQFF
cdr3_length: 16
v_call: TRBV5-1
clone_size: .
j_call: TRBJ2-1
d_call: TRBD2

cdr3_nt: TGTGCCAGCAGCCACACGGGACTAGCGGGGGACCCTCAATTCCGGAGGTACTTC
cdr3_aa: CASSHTGLAGDPQFRRYF
cdr3_length: 18
v_call: TRBV27
clone_size: .
j_call: TRBJ2-7
d_call: TRBD2

cdr3_nt: TGCGCCAGCAGTTTGTCTAGCGGGAGGGCCGGCACAGATACGCAGTATTTT
cdr3_aa: CASSLSSGRAGTDTQYF
cdr3_length: 17
v_call: TRBV5-1
clone_size: .
j_call: TRBJ2-3
d_call: TRBD2

cdr3_nt: TGCAGTGCTAGATTCCTAAATCAGGCTTTCTTT
cdr3_aa: CSARFLNQAFF
cdr3_length: 11
v_call: TRBV20-1
clone_size: .
j_call: TRBJ1-1
d_call: .

cdr3_nt: TGTGCCAGCAGCTTAGGTAAGGCCTACGAGCAGTACTTC
cdr3_aa: CASSLGKAYEQYF
cdr3_length: 13
v_call: TRBV11-2
clone_size: .
j_call: TRBJ2-7
d_call: .

cdr3_nt: TGTGCCATCAGTGAGTCGGGGGCTGGAAATCAGCCCCAGCATTTT
cdr3_aa: CAISESGAGNQPQHF
cdr3_length: 15
v_call: TRBV10-3
clone_size: .
j_call: TRBJ1-5
d_call: .

cdr3_nt: TGTGCCAGCAGCTTAGGAGGAGGGAACTATGGCTACACCTTC
cdr3_aa: CASSLGGGNYGYTF
cdr3_length: 14
v_call: TRBV7-9
clone_size: few
j_call: TRBJ1-2
d_call: .

cdr3_nt: TGTGCCTGGCTTCAGGGGGGGAGCTCCTACGAGCAGTACTTC
cdr3_aa: CAWLQGGSSYEQYF
cdr3_length: 14
v_call: TRBV30
clone_size: .
j_call: TRBJ2-7
d_call: .

cdr3_nt: TGTGCCAGCAGTCAATCTAACCGCCCCTACGAGCAGTACTTC
cdr3_aa: CASSQSNRPYEQYF
cdr3_length: 14
v_call: TRBV28
clone_size: .
j_call: TRBJ2-7
d_call: .

cdr3_nt: TGCGCCAGCAGCTTGCCCGCGAACACTGAAGCTTTCTTT
cdr3_aa: CASSLPANTEAFF
cdr3_length: 13
v_call: TRBV5-1
clone_size: .
j_call: TRBJ1-1
d_call: .

cdr3_nt: TGTGCCAGCTTTCTTCAACAGGCGATGGGAGAGACCCAGTACTTC
cdr3_aa: CASFLQQAMGETQYF
cdr3_length: 15
v_call: TRBV2
clone_size: .
j_call: TRBJ2-5
d_call: .

cdr3_nt: TGTGCCAGCAGAGCGGGAGGGCTAACGTCTGGGGCCAACGTCCTGACTTTC
cdr3_aa: CASRAGGLTSGANVLTF
cdr3_length: 17
v_call: TRBV5-4
clone_size: .
j_call: TRBJ2-6
d_call: TRBD2

cdr3_nt: TGTGCCAGCAGCCCAATAGGGGGGGCAGCAAACTATGGCTACACCTTC
cdr3_aa: CASSPIGGAANYGYTF
cdr3_length: 16
v_call: TRBV5-4
clone_size: .
j_call: TRBJ1-2
d_call: .